This T cell receptor beta chain originates from a study of T cell responses to AZD1222 COVID-19 vaccine. Findings of the study overall: White British people made up most donors, females outnumbered males, and clonal diversity was possibly underestimated. Nearly half of spike-specific TCRs reportedly go after variant regions that carry no mutations. At study baseline, merely six AZD1222 recipients were seropositive.

Assay: immunoSEQ multiplex PCR; the TCRdb copy retains only in-frame clones and omits some. The data show approximately 160,000 clones, roughly 88% seen once. The CDR3 runs to 15 residues. V dropped 6 bases and J dropped 7; count of bases not matched to a gene: 10. Per the germline V gene, CDR1 is MNHEY and CDR2 is SVGAGI. In the case of this clone: Its antigen remains unknown.

This specimen consisted of peripheral blood, obtained on day 0 of MenACWY control vaccination. This receptor was obtained from an adult in good health. The chain recombines TRBV6-5 with TRBJ1-4; 8 bases line up with TRBD1. The DNA for the CDR3 is TGTGCCAGCAGGCAAAGGACAGGGTCGTTTGAAAAACTGTTTTTT. Encoded protein: CASRQRTGSFEKLFF.